This T cell receptor beta chain was identified in a study of T cell responses to AZD1222 COVID-19 vaccine. Study results and caveats: Baseline serology detected seropositivity in only a handful of AZD1222 recipients. As reported, nearly half of all spike-specific TCRs target variant regions that are unmutated. Spike-specific TCR breadth and depth rose after two AZD1222 doses.

This clone occurred a few times. As yet, its antigen is unknown. The data were produced by immunoSEQ multiplex PCR, yet TCRdb's version contains in-frame clones alone and is incomplete. Of 57,000 or so clones listed, around 80% are singletons. CDR1 is LNHDA and CDR2 is SQIVND in the germline V gene (reference sequence). Between the trimmed V and J ends, which lost 3 bases and 7 bases, there was a span of 7 bases. This CDR3 spans 13 amino acids. V and J are TRBV19 and TRBJ1-6; D remains unclear. This receptor was taken from an adult who received the AZD1222 COVID-19 vaccine. Sample: peripheral blood, taken 28 days after the second AZD1222 dose. DNA of the CDR3: TGTGCCAGTAGTATCATTGGAAATTCACCCCTCCACTTT. Encoded protein: CASSIIGNSPLHF.